This T cell receptor (beta chain) emerged from a study of blood T cell repertoires in COVID-19. Looking at the study overall: Some COVID-19 samples were acute and others convalescent; all came from the United States, Italy and Spain. Sample material is recorded as cDNA or gDNA derived from T cells, B-cell-depleted T cells, or PBMCs.

V lost 3 bases, J lost 6 bases, and 8 bases stayed unmatched. This CDR3 comprises 16 residues. Germline V CDR1 and CDR2: SGHDT, YYEEEE. Authors' analysis steps: Scientists estimated how many nucleated cells there were by amplifying reference gene primers. Only in-frame clones appear in the TCRdb table, and some are missing; sequencing was by immunoSEQ multiplex PCR. Clone size and V and J calls were adopted from that table, with D and trimming inferred from the DNA. The table shows 200,000 to 250,000 clones, with roughly four fifths occurring only once. Sequencing input: peripheral blood. The receptor's source is a woman in her 30s who had recovered from COVID-19. The chain employs TRBV5-6 and TRBJ2-1, with 11 bases fitting TRBD2. This CDR3 reads CASSWAGLAVINEQFF. Here the CDR3 DNA reads TGTGCCAGCAGCTGGGCGGGACTAGCGGTAATCAATGAGCAGTTCTTC. The full variable domain, completed using reference TRBV5-6 and TRBJ2-1, is DAGVTQSPTHLIKTRGQQVTLRCSPKSGHDTVSWYQQALGQGPQFIFQYYEEEERQRGNFPDRFSGHQFPNYSSELNVNALLLGDSALYLCASSWAGLAVINEQFFGPGTRLTVL.